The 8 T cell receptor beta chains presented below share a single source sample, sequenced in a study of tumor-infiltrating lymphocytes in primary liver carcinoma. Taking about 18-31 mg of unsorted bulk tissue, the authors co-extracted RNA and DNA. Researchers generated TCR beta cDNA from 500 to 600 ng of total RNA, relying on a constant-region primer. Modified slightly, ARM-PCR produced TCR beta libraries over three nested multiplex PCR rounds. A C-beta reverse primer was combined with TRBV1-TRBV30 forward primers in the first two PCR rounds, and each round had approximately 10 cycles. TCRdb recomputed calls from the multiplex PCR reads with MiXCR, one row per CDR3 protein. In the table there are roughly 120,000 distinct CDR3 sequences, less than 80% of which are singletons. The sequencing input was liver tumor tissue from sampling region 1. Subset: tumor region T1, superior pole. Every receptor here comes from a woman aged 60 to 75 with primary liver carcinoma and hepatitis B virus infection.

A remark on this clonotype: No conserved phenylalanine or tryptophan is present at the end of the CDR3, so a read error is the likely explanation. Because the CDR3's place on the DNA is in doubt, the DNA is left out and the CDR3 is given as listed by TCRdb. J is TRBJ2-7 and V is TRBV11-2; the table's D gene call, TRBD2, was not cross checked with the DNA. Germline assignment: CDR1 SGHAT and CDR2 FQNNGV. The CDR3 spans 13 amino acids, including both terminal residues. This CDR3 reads CASNLTSGSELYY.

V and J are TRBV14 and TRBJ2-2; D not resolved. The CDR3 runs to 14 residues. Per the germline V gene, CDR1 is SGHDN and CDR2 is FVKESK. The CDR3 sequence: CISSQDMRTGELFF. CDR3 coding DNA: TGTATCAGCAGCCAAGATATGAGGACCGGGGAGCTGTTTTTT.

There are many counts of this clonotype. The CDR3 protein is CASSQGGRANYGYTF. The CDR3 bases are TGCGCCAGCAGCCAGGGGGGACGGGCGAACTATGGCTACACCTTC. The rearrangement uses TRBV4-1 and TRBJ1-2, with D possibly TRBD1 on 5 matching bases. Germline lookup yields CDR1 MGHRA and CDR2 YSYEKL. Trimming took 3 bases from V and 2 from J, leaving 13 bases between them. The CDR3 is 15 residues long.

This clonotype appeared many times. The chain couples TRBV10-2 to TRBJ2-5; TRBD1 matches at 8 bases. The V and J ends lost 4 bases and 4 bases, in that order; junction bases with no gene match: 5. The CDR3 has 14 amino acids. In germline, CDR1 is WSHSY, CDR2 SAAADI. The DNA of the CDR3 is TGCGCCAGCAGTGCCCAGGGGGCCAGAGAGACCCAGTACTTC. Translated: CASSAQGARETQYF.

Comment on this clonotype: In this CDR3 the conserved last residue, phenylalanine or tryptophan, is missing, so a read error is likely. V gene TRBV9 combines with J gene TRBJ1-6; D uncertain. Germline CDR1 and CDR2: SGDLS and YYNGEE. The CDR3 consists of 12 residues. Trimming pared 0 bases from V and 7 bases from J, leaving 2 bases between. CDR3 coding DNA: TGTGCCAGCAGCGTAGACAATTCACCCCTCCACTAT. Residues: CASSVDNSPLHY.

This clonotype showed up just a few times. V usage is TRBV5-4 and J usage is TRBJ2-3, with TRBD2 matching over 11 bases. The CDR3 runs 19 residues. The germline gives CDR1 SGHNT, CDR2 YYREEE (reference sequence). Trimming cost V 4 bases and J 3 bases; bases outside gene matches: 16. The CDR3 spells CASSVPLAGGPGGTDTQYF. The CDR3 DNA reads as TGTGCCAGCAGCGTTCCCTTAGCGGGAGGGCCCGGGGGAACAGATACGCAGTATTTT.

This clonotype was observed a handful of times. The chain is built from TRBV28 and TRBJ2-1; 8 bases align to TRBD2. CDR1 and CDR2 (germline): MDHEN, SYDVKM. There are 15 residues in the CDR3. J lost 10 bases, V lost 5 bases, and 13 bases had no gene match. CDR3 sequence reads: CASSPPRGGQSEQFF. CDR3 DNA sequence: TGTGCCAGCAGTCCCCCCCGGGGGGGGCAATCCGAGCAGTTCTTC. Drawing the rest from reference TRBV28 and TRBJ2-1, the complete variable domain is DVKVTQSSRYLVKRTGEKVFLECVQDMDHENMFWYRQDPGLGLRLIYFSYDVKMKEKGDIPEGYSVSREKKERFSLILESASTNQTSMYLCASSPPRGGQSEQFFGPGTRLTVL.

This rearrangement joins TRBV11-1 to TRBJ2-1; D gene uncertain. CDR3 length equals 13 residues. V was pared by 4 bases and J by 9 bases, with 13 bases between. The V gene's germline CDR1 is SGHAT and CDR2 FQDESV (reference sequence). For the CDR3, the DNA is TGTGCCAGCAGCTCTCCGAACCGTGGTGAGCAGTTCTTC. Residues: CASSSPNRGEQFF.